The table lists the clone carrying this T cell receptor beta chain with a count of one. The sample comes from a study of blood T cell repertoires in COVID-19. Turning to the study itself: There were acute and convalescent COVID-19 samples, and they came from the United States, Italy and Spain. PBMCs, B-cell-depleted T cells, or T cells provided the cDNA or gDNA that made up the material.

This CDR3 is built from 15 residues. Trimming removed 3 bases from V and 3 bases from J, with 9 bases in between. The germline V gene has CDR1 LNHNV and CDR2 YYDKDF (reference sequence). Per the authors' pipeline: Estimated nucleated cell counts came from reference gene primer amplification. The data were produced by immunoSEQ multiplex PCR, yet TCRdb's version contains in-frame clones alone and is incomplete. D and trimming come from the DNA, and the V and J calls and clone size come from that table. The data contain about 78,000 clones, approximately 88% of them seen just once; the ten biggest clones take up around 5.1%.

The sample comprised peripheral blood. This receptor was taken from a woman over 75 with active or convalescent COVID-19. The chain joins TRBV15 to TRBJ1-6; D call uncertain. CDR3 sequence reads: CATSSGGGYNSPLHF. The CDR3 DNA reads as TGTGCCACCAGCAGCGGAGGTGGCTATAATTCACCCCTCCACTTT.